The 30 T cell receptor beta chains below were found in one sample sequenced in a study of T-cell memory formation after mild COVID-19 (dated by TCRdb to the early 2020s). Libraries were constructed by 5' RACE. Sequencing was performed on an Illumina NovaSeq 6000. TCRdb handled the public reads itself, with Q25 trimming in fastp and clone calling in MiXCR, and kept productive beta chains. Rows with one shared CDR3 protein collapse into an entry with the most common genes and DNA. Within this sample are 30,000 to 35,000 distinct CDR3 sequences, with approximately 21% of them counted one time only. In total, the top ten clones hold roughly 1.4% of the sample. Sequencing was done on a sample of PBMCs or a T cell subset sorted from them (not recorded which). The receptors originated from an adult who had mild COVID-19 (a few samples of this study predate the infection). The sample titles of this study are shuffled in the database, so cell type and time point are left out.

This clonotype was seen repeatedly, ten times or more. The chain combines TRBV5-6 with TRBJ2-1, with 10 bases aligning to TRBD2. The CDR3 has 17 amino acids. Germline trimming cut 1 base from V and 7 bases from J; bases unmatched to any gene: 11. CDR1 and CDR2 (germline): SGHDT, YYEEEE. The CDR3 region has the DNA TGTGCCAGCAGCTTGTTCGGGAGCGGGGGGGCCTGGAATGAGCAGTTCTTC. Protein product: CASSLFGSGGAWNEQFF.

This clonotype has ten or more counts. This chain connects TRBV29-1 to TRBJ1-5; D possibly corresponds to TRBD1 (6 bases). In germline, CDR1 is SQVTM, CDR2 ANQGSEA. Trimming took 4 bases from V and 4 from J, leaving 11 bases between them. There are 13 residues in the CDR3. CDR3 amino acids: CSVAWGPNQPQHF. The DNA for the CDR3 is TGCAGCGTTGCGTGGGGGCCTAATCAGCCCCAGCATTTT.

This chain connects TRBV7-9 to TRBJ2-7, with D perhaps matching TRBD2 (5 bases). Germline-derived CDR1 and CDR2 are SEHNR and FQNEAQ (reference sequence). Trimming cost V 7 bases and J 3 bases, with 19 bases left between them. The CDR3 runs 15 residues. This CDR3 reads CASTTTSGNHYEQYF. CDR3 coding DNA: TGTGCCAGCACCACGACGTCCGGGAATCACTACGAGCAGTACTTC.

The CDR3 coding sequence is TGTGCCAGCAGTCCCCGACAAAACCGCAATCAGCCCCAGCATTTT. Its protein is CASSPRQNRNQPQHF. The chain has TRBV6-6 and TRBJ1-5; D is unresolved. V lost 5 bases and J lost 2, with 13 bases in between. The CDR3 spans 15 residues. Germline CDR1 is MNHNY and CDR2 is SVGAGI (reference sequence).

This clonotype was recorded many times. V is TRBV18 and J is TRBJ2-4; D remains unclear. Germline CDR1 KGHSH, CDR2 LQKENI. V was pared by 3 bases and J by 3 bases, with 6 bases between. This CDR3 spans 13 amino acids. This chain's CDR3 is CASSPPGKNIQYF. CDR3 bases: TGTGCCAGCTCACCCCCCGGCAAAAACATTCAGTACTTC.

The V and J genes are TRBV6-5 and TRBJ1-1, with D maybe TRBD1 (6 bases). The CDR3 contains 16 residues. V gave up 2 bases and J gave up 5 bases, with 18 bases separating them. Per germline, CDR1 MNHEY and CDR2 SVGAGI. This CDR3 is CASSYAVTGRGTEAFF. The DNA of the CDR3 is TGTGCCAGCAGTTACGCCGTTACAGGGAGGGGGACTGAAGCTTTCTTT.

This clonotype appeared many times. The J gene is TRBJ2-7, the V gene TRBV13, with 8 bases that match TRBD1. The CDR3 has 15 residues. J gave up 3 bases and V 4 bases, and 8 bases lay outside the gene matches. CDR1 is PRHDT and CDR2 is FYEKMQ in the germline V gene (reference sequence). The CDR3 region is CASSSTTGVFYEQYF. The CDR3 DNA reads TGTGCCAGCAGCTCTACGACAGGGGTTTTCTACGAGCAGTACTTC.

This clonotype was recorded many times. The J gene is TRBJ2-5, the V gene TRBV7-2; 13 nucleotides agree with TRBD2. With V trimmed by 3 bases and J by 5 bases, 0 bases remained unmatched. Germline V gives CDR1 SGHTA, CDR2 FQGNSA. This CDR3 is built from 14 residues. As DNA, the CDR3 is TGTGCCAGCAGCTTGACTAGCGGGGGGGAGACCCAGTACTTC. As protein: CASSLTSGGETQYF. The full variable domain, in which reference TRBV7-2 and TRBJ2-5 provide the parts outside the CDR3, is GAGVSQSPSNKVTEKGKDVELRCDPISGHTALYWYRQSLGQGLEFLIYFQGNSAPDKSGLPSDRFSAERTGGSVSTLTIQRTQQEDSAVYLCASSLTSGGETQYFGPGTRLLVL.

The V gene is TRBV7-6, the J gene TRBJ2-5, with 9 positions matching TRBD2. From germline, CDR1 is SGHVS and CDR2 FNYEAQ. The trim removed 3 bases at V and 2 bases at J, leaving 4 bases unmatched. This CDR3 has 15 amino acids. DNA of the CDR3: TGTGCCAGCAGCTTCATCCTAGCGGGACAAGAGACCCAGTACTTC. This codes for CASSFILAGQETQYF.

This clonotype was detected ten times or more. The chain recombines TRBV25-1 with TRBJ2-4; a weak D match, TRBD2 (5 bases). Germline V gene sequence: CDR1 MGHDK, CDR2 SYGVNS. The CDR3 runs to 17 residues. With 2 bases removed from V and 3 bases from J, the gap between germline ends came to 17 bases. The CDR3 bases are TGTGCCAGCAGTGAAGGTACTAGGGTCGTCAACAAAAACATTCAGTACTTC. Amino acids: CASSEGTRVVNKNIQYF. The variable domain in full, completed from reference TRBV25-1 and TRBJ2-4, reads EADIYQTPRYLVIGTGKKITLECSQTMGHDKMYWYQQDPGMELHLIHYSYGVNSTEKGDLSSESTVSRIRTEHFPLTLESARPSHTSQYLCASSEGTRVVNKNIQYFGAGTRLSVL.

This clonotype was seen more than once but under ten times. The chain carries TRBV9 and TRBJ2-6, with 9 positions matching TRBD2. The ends lost 4 bases at V and 3 bases at J; junction bases unmatched: 5. The germline V gene has CDR1 SGDLS and CDR2 YYNGEE. The CDR3 runs to 16 residues. The CDR3 sequence is CASSKRGDYGANVLTF. CDR3 DNA sequence: TGTGCCAGCAGCAAGCGGGGGGATTATGGGGCCAACGTCCTGACTTTC.

This clonotype was recorded at least ten times. The chain carries TRBV6-2 or TRBV6-3 and TRBJ2-7, with TRBD1 as a possible D gene (5 bases). The germline V gene has CDR1 MNHEY and CDR2 SVGEGT. This CDR3 region has 11 residues. The ends were cut back, 8 bases at V and 2 bases at J, with 7 bases in the middle. The CDR3, as DNA: TGTGCCAGCGGACAAGCCTACGAGCAGTACTTC. Translating it yields CASGQAYEQYF.

In its sample, this clonotype was seen many times. As DNA, the CDR3 is TGCGCCAGCAGCGTCGCCGGGACAGGAAATCTTTTAGGCTACACCTTC. The encoded protein is CASSVAGTGNLLGYTF. This chain joins TRBV5-1 and TRBJ1-2; 8 positions match TRBD1. The CDR3 is 16 amino acids. Germline trimming cut 4 bases from V and 8 bases from J; bases unmatched to any gene: 16. Per the germline V gene, CDR1 is SGHRS and CDR2 is YFSETQ.

This clonotype was detected many times. V gene TRBV10-3 combines with J gene TRBJ1-2; 7 nucleotides match TRBD1. CDR3 length: 15 residues. Germline trimming cut 2 bases from V and 0 bases from J; bases unmatched to any gene: 3. CDR1 is ENHRY, CDR2 SYGVKD, per germline. The CDR3 coding sequence is TGTGCCATCAGTGAGCCGGGACAGTCTAACTATGGCTACACCTTC. As protein: CAISEPGQSNYGYTF.

This clonotype was observed a handful of times. The CDR3 is CASSPHSNQPQHF. CDR3 DNA: TGTGCCAGCTCACCACATAGCAATCAGCCCCAGCATTTT. The chain uses TRBV18 and TRBJ1-5; D ambiguous. This CDR3 has 13 residues. Germline V gene sequence: CDR1 KGHSH, CDR2 LQKENI. V lost 1 base and J lost 0, with 1 base in between. Together with reference TRBV18 and TRBJ1-5, the CDR3 gives the full variable domain: NAGVMQNPRHLVRRRGQEARLRCSPMKGHSHVYWYRQLPEEGLKFMVYLQKENIIDESGMPKERFSAEFPKEGPSILRIQQVVRGDSAAYFCASSPHSNQPQHFGDGTRLSIL.

The CDR3 coding sequence is TGTGCCAGCAGCCCTCCGGGGGGGGCCTCCTACGAGCAGTACTTC. Protein product: CASSPPGGASYEQYF. The chain is built from TRBV5-4 and TRBJ2-7; 8 bases align to TRBD2. The CDR3 has 15 residues. V was pared by 4 bases and J by 0 bases, with 6 bases of the junction left unmatched. Germline V gene lookup returns CDR1 SGHNT and CDR2 YYREEE (reference sequence).

The sample holds many counts of this clonotype. The rearrangement uses TRBV5-1 and TRBJ1-2; 7 bases map to TRBD1. CDR1 is SGHRS and CDR2 is YFSETQ in the germline V gene. CDR3 size: 14 residues. J was trimmed by 1 base and V by 6 bases; bases with no gene match: 6. The CDR3 loop is CASNGGGFNYGYTF. The DNA of the CDR3 is TGCGCCAGCAATGGAGGGGGCTTTAACTATGGCTACACCTTC. The full variable domain, its missing parts supplied by reference TRBV5-1 and TRBJ1-2, is KAGVTQTPRYLIKTRGQQVTLSCSPISGHRSVSWYQQTPGQGLQFLFEYFSETQRNKGNFPGRFSGRQFSNSRSEMNVSTLELGDSALYLCASNGGGFNYGYTFGSGTRLTVV.

This clonotype has at least ten counts. V gene TRBV12-3 or TRBV12-4 combines with J gene TRBJ1-4; D is unclear. The CDR3 covers 19 residues. The germline V and J ends were trimmed by 5 bases and 8 bases, with 30 bases remaining between them. The CDR3 spells CASSPRLGRTSYSGEKLFF. CDR3 in DNA: TGTGCCAGCAGTCCCCGGTTAGGGCGCACCTCTTACTCGGGGGAAAAACTGTTTTTT.

This clonotype was counted many times. The rearrangement links TRBV20-1 to TRBJ2-7; a possible D gene is TRBD2 (6 bases). This CDR3 region has 11 residues. V lost 5 bases, J lost 6 bases, and 11 bases lay in between. Germline CDR1 is DFQATT and CDR2 is SNEGSKA (reference sequence). The CDR3 spells CSALDYPEQYF. The DNA for the CDR3 is TGCAGTGCTCTGGACTATCCCGAGCAGTACTTC.

This clonotype has at least ten counts. The V gene is TRBV12-3 or TRBV12-4, the J gene TRBJ1-5; 9 positions match TRBD1. V was pared by 5 bases and J by 7 bases, with 12 bases of the junction left unmatched. This CDR3 is 16 amino acids long. This CDR3 reads CASSDERYRGRQPQHF. DNA of the CDR3: TGTGCCAGCAGTGATGAAAGATACAGGGGGCGACAGCCCCAGCATTTT.

This clonotype was counted at least ten times. V is TRBV12-3 or TRBV12-4 and J is TRBJ2-1; 14 bases align to TRBD2. V trimming: 4 bases; J trimming: 2 bases; junction bases outside the gene matches: 13. CDR3 size: 20 residues. The DNA for the CDR3 is TGTGCCAGCAGTTCCAGTCTAGGGACTAGCGGGGGTGGAACCTACAATGAGCAGTTCTTC. This encodes CASSSSLGTSGGGTYNEQFF.

This clonotype was recorded at least ten times. The chain has TRBV7-3 and TRBJ2-2; 8 nucleotides agree with TRBD2. CDR3 length equals 17 residues. CDR1 SGHTA and CDR2 FQGTGA come from the germline V gene. Trimming cost V 2 bases and J 4 bases; bases outside gene matches: 9. Here the CDR3 reads CASSLDGLAGVTGELFF. DNA for the CDR3: TGTGCCAGCAGCTTAGATGGGCTAGCGGGTGTCACCGGGGAGCTGTTTTTT.

J is TRBJ1-2 and V is TRBV9; D is ambiguous. Germline CDR1 and CDR2: SGDLS and YYNGEE. This CDR3 is built from 14 residues. V gave up 0 bases and J gave up 6 bases, with 12 bases separating them. CDR3 in DNA: TGTGCCAGCAGCGTAGCTACAGTGGTGGATGGCTACACCTTC. Translated, it gives CASSVATVVDGYTF.

Ten or more counts support this clonotype. The CDR3, as DNA: TGCGCCAGCAGCCAAACTCCGGGACAGGCGCCCTACGAGCAGTACTTC. This gives the protein CASSQTPGQAPYEQYF. The V gene is TRBV4-1, the J gene TRBJ2-7; 8 bases agree with TRBD1. V shed 2 bases, J shed 2 bases, and the junction held 8 bases outside the gene matches. Germline loops: CDR1 MGHRA, CDR2 YSYEKL. The CDR3 is 16 residues long.

This clonotype was counted many times. V and J are TRBV7-2 and TRBJ2-3, with a possible D match to TRBD1 (5 bases). Germline V gives CDR1 SGHTA, CDR2 FQGNSA. This CDR3 contains 14 residues. Trimming pared 6 bases from V and 4 bases from J, leaving 14 bases between. The CDR3 region is CASRGDRLADTQYF. The CDR3 DNA follows: TGTGCCAGCAGAGGGGATCGGTTGGCAGATACGCAGTATTTT.

This clonotype was seen at least ten times. The CDR3 DNA sequence: TGTGCCAGCAGCCACTATTCTTACTGGATGAACACCGGGGAGCTGTTTTTT. It codes for CASSHYSYWMNTGELFF. This sequence joins TRBV3-1 and TRBJ2-2; D is unresolved. From germline, CDR1 is LGHDT and CDR2 YNNKEL (reference sequence). V was trimmed by 3 bases and J by 1 base, leaving 15 bases between them. The CDR3 runs to 17 residues. Complete variable domain (other parts from reference TRBV3-1 and TRBJ2-2): DTAVSQTPKYLVTQMGNDKSIKCEQNLGHDTMYWYKQDSKKFLKIMFSYNNKELIINETVPNRFSPKSPDKAHLNLHINSLELGDSAVYFCASSHYSYWMNTGELFFGEGSRLTVL.

This clonotype was observed many times. This sequence joins TRBV5-6 and TRBJ2-1; 15 nucleotides agree with TRBD2. This CDR3 is built from 16 residues. Germline CDR1 and CDR2: SGHDT and YYEEEE. Unmatched junction bases numbered 10, after V lost 4 bases and J lost 11 bases. The CDR3 reads CASSVPGTSGGRKQFF. The CDR3 DNA is TGTGCCAGCAGCGTACCCGGGACTAGCGGGGGGCGTAAGCAGTTCTTC.

This clonotype occurred a few times. This chain links TRBV12-3 or TRBV12-4 with TRBJ2-7, with unresolved D. CDR3 length: 13 residues. V was clipped by 8 bases and J by 2 bases, with 13 bases between them. This CDR3 is CASSGTAPYEQYF. The CDR3 nucleotides read TGTGCCAGCTCCGGAACAGCGCCCTACGAGCAGTACTTC.

This clonotype was observed many times. The gene calls are TRBV7-9 and TRBJ2-7; TRBD2 matches 11 bases. Trimming took 5 bases from V and 5 from J; bases not matched to a gene: 5. Germline V gene lookup returns CDR1 SEHNR and CDR2 FQNEAQ (reference sequence). The CDR3 totals 14 residues. The CDR3 is CASSATSGIHEQYF. The CDR3 DNA follows: TGTGCCAGCAGCGCGACTAGCGGGATTCACGAGCAGTACTTC.

V usage is TRBV2 and J usage is TRBJ2-5; a weak D match, TRBD2 (6 bases). The CDR3 extends over 15 amino acids. The germline V and J ends were trimmed by 4 bases and 6 bases, with 18 bases remaining between them. The germline gives CDR1 SNHLY, CDR2 FYNNEI. This CDR3 reads CASSVSGVPEKTQYF. As DNA, the CDR3 is TGTGCCAGCAGTGTATCGGGGGTCCCCGAGAAGACCCAGTACTTC.